This record concerns one TCR beta chain sequence. For CDR3 and TCR beta VDJ profiling, genomic DNA was the template used. TCRdb called the reads again in MiXCR, with one record for every CDR3 protein. The top ten hold around 8.4% of the sample, which has some 130,000 distinct CDR3 sequences, around two fifths seen once. The source of the sample is a study of CD8+CD57+ T cells in acquired aplastic anemia. Study-wide context: There were about 11 million reads, on average, for CD4+ cells from healthy donors.

From germline, CDR1 is LNHNV and CDR2 YYDKDF (reference sequence). V was pared by 10 bases and J by 2 bases, with 16 bases of the junction left unmatched. There are 17 residues in the CDR3. V gene TRBV15 combines with J gene TRBJ2-5, with 10 nucleotides matching TRBD2. The source material was sorted CD4+, CD8+, or CD8+CD57+ T cells (not recorded which) from PBMCs. The clonotype originates from a human donor in good health, serving as a control. The CDR3 sequence is CASSLELAGTTQETQYF. The CDR3 DNA sequence: TGTGCCAGCAGTTTGGAACTAGCGGGGACTACACAAGAGACCCAGTACTTC.